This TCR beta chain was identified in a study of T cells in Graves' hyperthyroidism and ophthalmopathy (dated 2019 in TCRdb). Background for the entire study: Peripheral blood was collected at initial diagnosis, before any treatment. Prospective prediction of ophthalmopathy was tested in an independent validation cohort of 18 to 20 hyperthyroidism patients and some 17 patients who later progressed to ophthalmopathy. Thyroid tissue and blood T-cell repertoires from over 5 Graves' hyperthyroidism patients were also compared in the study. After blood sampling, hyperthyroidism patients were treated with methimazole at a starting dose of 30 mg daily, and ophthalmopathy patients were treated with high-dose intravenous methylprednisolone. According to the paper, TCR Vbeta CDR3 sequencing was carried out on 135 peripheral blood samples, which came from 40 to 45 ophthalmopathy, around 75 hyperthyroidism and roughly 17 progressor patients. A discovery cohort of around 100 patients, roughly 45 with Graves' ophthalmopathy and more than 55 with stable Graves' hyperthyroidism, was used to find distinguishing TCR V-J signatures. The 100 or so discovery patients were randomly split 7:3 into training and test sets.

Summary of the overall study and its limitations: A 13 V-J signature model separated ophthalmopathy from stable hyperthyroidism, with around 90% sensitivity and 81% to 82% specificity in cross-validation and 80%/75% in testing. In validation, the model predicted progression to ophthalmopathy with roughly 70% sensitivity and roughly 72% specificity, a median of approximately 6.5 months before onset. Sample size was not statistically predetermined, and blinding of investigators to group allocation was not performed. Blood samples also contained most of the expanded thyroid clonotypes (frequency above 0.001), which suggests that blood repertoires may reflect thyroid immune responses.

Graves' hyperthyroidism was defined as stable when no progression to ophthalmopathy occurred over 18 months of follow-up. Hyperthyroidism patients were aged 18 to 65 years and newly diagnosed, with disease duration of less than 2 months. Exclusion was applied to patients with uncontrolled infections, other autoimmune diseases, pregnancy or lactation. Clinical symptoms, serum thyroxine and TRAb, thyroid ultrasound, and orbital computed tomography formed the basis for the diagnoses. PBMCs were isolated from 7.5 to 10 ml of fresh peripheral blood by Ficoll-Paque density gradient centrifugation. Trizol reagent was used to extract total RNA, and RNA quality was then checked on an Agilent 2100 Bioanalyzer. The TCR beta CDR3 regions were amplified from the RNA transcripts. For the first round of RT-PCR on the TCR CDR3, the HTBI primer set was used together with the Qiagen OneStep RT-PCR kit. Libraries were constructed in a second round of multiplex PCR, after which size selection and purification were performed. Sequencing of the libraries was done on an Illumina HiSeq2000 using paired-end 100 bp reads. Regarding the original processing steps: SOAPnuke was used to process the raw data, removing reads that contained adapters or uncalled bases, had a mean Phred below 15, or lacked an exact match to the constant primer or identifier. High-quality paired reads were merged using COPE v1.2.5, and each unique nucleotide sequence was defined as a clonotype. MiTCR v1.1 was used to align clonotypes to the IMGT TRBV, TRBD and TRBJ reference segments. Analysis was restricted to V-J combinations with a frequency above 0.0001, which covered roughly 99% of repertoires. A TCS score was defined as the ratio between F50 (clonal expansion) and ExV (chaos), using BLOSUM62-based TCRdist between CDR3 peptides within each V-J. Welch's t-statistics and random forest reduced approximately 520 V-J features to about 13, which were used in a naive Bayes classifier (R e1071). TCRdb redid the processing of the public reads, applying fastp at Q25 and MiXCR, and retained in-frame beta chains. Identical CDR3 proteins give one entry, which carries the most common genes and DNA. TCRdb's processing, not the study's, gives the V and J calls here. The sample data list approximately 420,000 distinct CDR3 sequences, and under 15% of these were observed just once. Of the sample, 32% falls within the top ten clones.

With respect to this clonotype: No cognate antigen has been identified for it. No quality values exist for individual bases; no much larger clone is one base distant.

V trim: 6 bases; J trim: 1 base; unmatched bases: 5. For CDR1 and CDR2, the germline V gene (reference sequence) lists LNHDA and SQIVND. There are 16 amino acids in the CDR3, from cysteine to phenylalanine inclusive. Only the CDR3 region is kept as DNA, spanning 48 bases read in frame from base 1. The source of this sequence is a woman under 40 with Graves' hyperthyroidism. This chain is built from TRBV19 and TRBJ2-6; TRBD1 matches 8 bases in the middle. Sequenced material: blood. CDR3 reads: CASRLQGESGANVLTF. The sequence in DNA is TGTGCCAGTAGGTTACAGGGGGAGTCTGGGGCCAACGTCCTGACTTTC.